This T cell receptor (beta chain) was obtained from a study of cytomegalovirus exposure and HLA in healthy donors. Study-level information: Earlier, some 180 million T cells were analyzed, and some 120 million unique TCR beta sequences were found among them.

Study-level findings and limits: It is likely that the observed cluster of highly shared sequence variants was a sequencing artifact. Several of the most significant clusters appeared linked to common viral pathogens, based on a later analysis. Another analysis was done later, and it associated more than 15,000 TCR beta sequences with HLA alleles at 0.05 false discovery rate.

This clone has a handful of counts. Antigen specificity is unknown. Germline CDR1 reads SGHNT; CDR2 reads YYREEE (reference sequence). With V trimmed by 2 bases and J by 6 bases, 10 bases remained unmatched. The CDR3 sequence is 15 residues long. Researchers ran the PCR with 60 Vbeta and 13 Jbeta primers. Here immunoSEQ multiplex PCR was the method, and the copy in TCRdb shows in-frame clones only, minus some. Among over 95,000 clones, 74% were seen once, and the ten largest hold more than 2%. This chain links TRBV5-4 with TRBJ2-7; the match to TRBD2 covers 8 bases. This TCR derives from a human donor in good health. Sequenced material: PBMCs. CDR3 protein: CASSLGSSGPGEQYF. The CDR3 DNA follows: TGTGCCAGCAGCTTAGGGTCTAGCGGGCCGGGCGAGCAGTACTTC.